Presented here are 8 T cell receptor beta chains from one specimen sequenced in a study of CD8 T cells in ankylosing spondylitis. In TCRdb, the 5' RACE reads were re-called with MiXCR into one record per CDR3 protein. The sample lists roughly 130,000 distinct CDR3 sequences, approximately 14% occurring once. The material sequenced was blood, either unsorted or a sorted T cell fraction (not recorded which). Every receptor here comes from a female donor with ankylosing spondylitis or in good health (not recorded which).

The CDR3: CSARTSGGSSLYEQYF. The CDR3 bases are TGCAGTGCCAGGACTAGCGGGGGATCGTCGTTATACGAGCAGTACTTC. The V call is TRBV20-1, the J call TRBJ2-7, with 13 nucleotides matching TRBD2. Germline V CDR1 and CDR2: DFQATT, SNEGSKA (reference sequence). This CDR3 comprises 16 residues. The V and J ends lost 6 bases and 4 bases, in that order; junction bases with no gene match: 12.

This clonotype occurred a few times. This rearrangement joins TRBV7-3 to TRBJ2-1, with a weak D call TRBD2 (5 bases). V dropped 1 base and J dropped 0 bases, with 16 bases sitting between them. CDR3 length: 18 amino acids. Germline V gene data show CDR1 as SGHTA and CDR2 as FQGTGA. In DNA form, the CDR3 reads TGTGCCAGCAGCTTAATAGGTATTGCGGGCGACTCCTACAATGAGCAGTTCTTC. It specifies CASSLIGIAGDSYNEQFF.

This clonotype was seen many times. The chain carries TRBV20-1 and TRBJ1-2, with a possible D match to TRBD1 (6 bases). The CDR3 has 16 residues. The germline V gene has CDR1 DFQATT and CDR2 SNEGSKA (reference sequence). Trimming cost V 6 bases and J 5 bases, with 25 bases left between them. CDR3 protein: CSARAPDGGQKYGYTF. CDR3 DNA: TGCAGTGCCAGGGCTCCAGACGGGGGGCAAAAATATGGCTACACCTTC.

This chain connects TRBV29-1 to TRBJ2-2; D is ambiguous. The CDR3 is made up of 13 amino acids. V dropped 4 bases and J dropped 5 bases, with 11 bases sitting between them. CDR1 and CDR2 (germline): SQVTM, ANQGSEA. The chain's CDR3 is CSVVKVRTGELFF. For the CDR3, the DNA is TGCAGCGTTGTTAAGGTTCGGACCGGGGAGCTGTTTTTT.

J is TRBJ2-7 and V is TRBV5-1; 9 bases are a match to TRBD2. Per germline, CDR1 SGHRS and CDR2 YFSETQ. The CDR3 covers 15 residues. The V segment lost 0 bases and the J segment 4 bases; nucleotides outside the gene matches: 5. CDR3 amino acids: CASSLDWREGYEQYF. The CDR3 nucleotides are TGCGCCAGCAGCTTGGATTGGCGGGAGGGGTACGAGCAGTACTTC.

A few counts support this clonotype. The rearrangement links TRBV2 to TRBJ1-2; 8 bases fit TRBD1. CDR3 length equals 14 residues. V gave up 3 bases and J gave up 4 bases; unmatched junction bases: 4. Germline-derived CDR1 and CDR2 are SNHLY and FYNNEI. CDR3 sequence: CASSDRGLLYGYTF. The CDR3 DNA follows: TGTGCCAGCAGTGACAGGGGGCTTCTCTATGGCTACACCTTC. The complete variable domain, with remaining parts taken from reference TRBV2 and TRBJ1-2, reads EPEVTQTPSHQVTQMGQEVILRCVPISNHLYFYWYRQILGQKVEFLVSFYNNEISEKSEIFDDQFSVERPDGSNFTLKIRSTKLEDSAMYFCASSDRGLLYGYTFGSGTRLTVV.

The table lists this clonotype with a few counts. J is TRBJ2-7 and V is TRBV10-3, with 14 bases matching TRBD2. The CDR3 contains 14 residues. Germline CDR1 and CDR2: ENHRY and SYGVKD. The junction had 3 bases not matched to a gene; V was cut back by 0 bases and J by 11 bases. This CDR3 reads CAISESGLAGEEYF. Written as DNA, the CDR3 is TGTGCCATCAGTGAGTCGGGACTAGCGGGAGAGGAGTACTTC.

In this sample, this clonotype turned up a few times. This chain connects TRBV5-6 to TRBJ2-7, with D possibly called TRBD1 or TRBD2 (8 bases each). Germline-derived CDR1 and CDR2 are SGHDT and YYEEEE. V lost 2 bases to trimming and J lost 2 bases, with 17 bases between them. The CDR3 is made up of 16 amino acids. CDR3 bases: TGTGCCAGCAGCTTTTACGACAGGGGACTAGCCTACGAGCAGTACTTC. Encoded protein: CASSFYDRGLAYEQYF.